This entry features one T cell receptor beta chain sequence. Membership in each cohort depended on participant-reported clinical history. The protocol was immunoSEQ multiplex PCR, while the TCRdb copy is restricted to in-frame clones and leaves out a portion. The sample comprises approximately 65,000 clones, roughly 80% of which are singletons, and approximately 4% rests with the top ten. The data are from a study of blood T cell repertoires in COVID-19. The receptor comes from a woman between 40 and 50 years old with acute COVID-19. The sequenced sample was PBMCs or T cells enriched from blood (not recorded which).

The CDR3 region has the DNA TGTGCCAGTAGTCTACAGGGGGTCTCTGGAAACACCATATATTTT. Its protein is CASSLQGVSGNTIYF. This chain connects TRBV19 to TRBJ1-3, with 8 bases fitting TRBD1. Unmatched junction bases numbered 3, after V lost 5 bases and J lost 0 bases. The CDR3 is 15 residues long. The V gene's germline CDR1 is LNHDA and CDR2 SQIVND (reference sequence).